A single sample is the source of the 32 T cell receptor beta chains below, sequenced in a study of T cell responses to AZD1222 COVID-19 vaccine. The data were produced by immunoSEQ multiplex PCR, yet TCRdb's version contains in-frame clones alone and is incomplete. Seen here are 60,000 or so clones, 84% observed once, and the top ten hold 20%. The source material was peripheral blood, sampled on day 0 of AZD1222 vaccination. The receptors originated from an adult in good health.

The CDR3 reads CASSLPTSESSGANVLTF. CDR3 nucleotides: TGTGCCAGCAGTCTACCGACTAGCGAGAGCTCTGGGGCCAACGTCCTGACTTTC. The chain has TRBV6-6 and TRBJ2-6; TRBD2 agrees at 8 bases. The ends lost 5 bases at V and 0 bases at J; junction bases unmatched: 9. CDR1 MNHNY and CDR2 SVGAGI come from the germline V gene (reference sequence). The CDR3 has 18 amino acids.

The chain combines TRBV6-5 with TRBJ1-2, with 7 nucleotides matching TRBD1. Per the germline V gene, CDR1 is MNHEY and CDR2 is SVGAGI. Germline trimming cut 4 bases from V and 4 bases from J; bases unmatched to any gene: 6. The CDR3 runs to 14 residues. CDR3: CASSLGQAPYGYTF. CDR3 nucleotides: TGTGCCAGCAGTTTAGGACAGGCCCCCTATGGCTACACCTTC.

This clone appeared once. CDR3 protein: CASSRRLYEQYF. The CDR3 nucleotides read TGTGCCAGCAGCCGCCGACTCTACGAGCAGTACTTC. The rearrangement joins TRBV11-1 to TRBJ2-7; D uncertain. Germline values: CDR1 SGHAT, CDR2 FQDESV (reference sequence). Trimming removed 5 bases at V and 3 bases at J, with 8 bases between. The CDR3 extends over 12 amino acids.

This sequence joins TRBV28 and TRBJ2-7, with TRBD2 matching 9 bases. Germline V lookup: CDR1 MDHEN, CDR2 SYDVKM. V dropped 4 bases and J dropped 4; count of bases not matched to a gene: 8. There are 15 residues in the CDR3. This CDR3 reads CASSSPAGGRYEQYF. Written as DNA, the CDR3 is TGTGCCAGCAGTTCCCCCGCGGGGGGGCGGTACGAGCAGTACTTC.

The chain joins TRBV19 to TRBJ1-2; the D is unclear. Germline CDR1 is LNHDA and CDR2 is SQIVND (reference sequence). With 3 bases removed from V and 6 bases from J, the gap between germline ends came to 11 bases. CDR3 length equals 13 residues. The CDR3 DNA follows: TGTGCCAGTAGTATGGGCCAGGCGGATGGCTACACCTTC. It translates to CASSMGQADGYTF.

The J gene is TRBJ1-2, the V gene TRBV24-1; a weak D match, TRBD1 (5 bases). V was pared by 4 bases and J by 6 bases, with 11 bases between. CDR1 KGHDR and CDR2 SFDVKD come from the germline V gene. The CDR3 runs 13 residues. The CDR3 is CATSDSTADGYTF. The CDR3 DNA follows: TGTGCCACCAGTGACTCGACAGCTGATGGCTACACCTTC.

CDR3 amino acids: CAWCGSGYNEQFF. The CDR3 nucleotides are TGTGCCTGGTGCGGGAGTGGGTACAATGAGCAGTTCTTC. The V gene is TRBV30, the J gene TRBJ2-1, with 7 bases matching TRBD2. There are 13 residues in the CDR3. J gave up 4 bases and V 5 bases, and 5 bases lay outside the gene matches. Germline CDR1 and CDR2: GTSNPN and SVGIG (reference sequence).

The chain links TRBV19 to TRBJ1-3; D unclear. Trimming stripped 7 bases from V and 4 bases from J, with 17 bases between. Germline CDR1 reads LNHDA; CDR2 reads SQIVND (reference sequence). This CDR3 region has 15 residues. CDR3 in amino acids: CASTRGGHLGNTIYF. The CDR3 nucleotides read TGTGCCAGTACGCGAGGTGGGCATCTGGGAAACACCATATATTTT.

This chain links TRBV4-3 with TRBJ1-2, with a tentative D call TRBD1 (5 bases). The CDR3 length is 16 residues. From germline, CDR1 is LGHNA and CDR2 YSLEER. The V gene lost 0 bases and the J gene lost 4 bases, with 15 bases spanning the gap. This chain's CDR3 is CASSQDPAGSGYGYTF. The CDR3 nucleotides read TGCGCCAGCAGCCAAGATCCGGCAGGGTCGGGCTATGGCTACACCTTC.

This clone came up once. This rearrangement joins TRBV28 to TRBJ2-1; 7 nucleotides line up with TRBD2. V was pared by 3 bases and J by 9 bases, with 20 bases of the junction left unmatched. This CDR3 comprises 18 residues. CDR1 is MDHEN, CDR2 SYDVKM, per germline. CDR3 sequence (DNA): TGTGCCAGCAGTTTCGTCGGAGGCGGGAGTCGTCTTGATGGTGAGCAGTTCTTC. Protein sequence: CASSFVGGGSRLDGEQFF. The variable domain in full, with the rest retrieved from reference TRBV28 and TRBJ2-1, is DVKVTQSSRYLVKRTGEKVFLECVQDMDHENMFWYRQDPGLGLRLIYFSYDVKMKEKGDIPEGYSVSREKKERFSLILESASTNQTSMYLCASSFVGGGSRLDGEQFFGPGTRLTVL.

The chain carries TRBV6-6 and TRBJ2-4; TRBD1 matches at 7 bases. V shed 2 bases, J shed 0 bases, and the junction held 4 bases outside the gene matches. This CDR3 contains 16 residues. CDR1 is MNHNY, CDR2 SVGAGI, per germline (reference sequence). The CDR3 spells CASSYRTGRAKNIQYF. The CDR3 coding sequence is TGTGCCAGCAGTTACAGGACAGGAAGAGCCAAAAACATTCAGTACTTC.

The chain has TRBV5-5 and TRBJ2-3; a possible D gene is TRBD2 (6 bases). Germline values: CDR1 SGHKS, CDR2 YYEKEE (reference sequence). The length of the CDR3 is 15 residues. V lost 4 bases and J 7 bases, leaving 19 bases between the germline ends. The CDR3 bases are TGTGCCAGCAGCCCGGACTATCTGAGCGGGTATACGCAGTATTTT. As protein: CASSPDYLSGYTQYF.

The chain is built from TRBV5-4 and TRBJ2-3; tentative D call: TRBD2 (5 bases). With 1 base removed from V and 6 bases from J, the gap between germline ends came to 12 bases. The CDR3 is made up of 14 amino acids. Germline V gene lookup returns CDR1 SGHNT and CDR2 YYREEE (reference sequence). The DNA for the CDR3 is TGTGCCAGCAGCTTGCCACTTGGGGAGGATACGCAGTATTTT. Protein: CASSLPLGEDTQYF.

The chain couples TRBV19 to TRBJ2-1; D gene ambiguous. V lost 5 bases to trimming and J lost 4 bases, with 12 bases between them. The CDR3 has 14 amino acids. The V gene's germline CDR1 is LNHDA and CDR2 SQIVND (reference sequence). DNA of the CDR3: TGTGCCAGTAGTCTGAATTCAGAGTACAATGAGCAGTTCTTC. It encodes CASSLNSEYNEQFF.

This chain links TRBV25-1 with TRBJ2-2; 11 nucleotides agree with TRBD1. After removal of 6 bases from V and 7 bases from J, the junction contained 4 bases not matched to a gene. The CDR3 spans 14 residues. Germline V gene sequence: CDR1 MGHDK, CDR2 SYGVNS. CDR3 sequence (DNA): TGTGCCAGCAGCAGGACAGGGGGCCTCGGGGAGCTGTTTTTT. Translation: CASSRTGGLGELFF.

This clone was seen just once. This chain uses TRBV25-1 with TRBJ1-1, with TRBD1 as a possible D gene (6 bases). V was pared by 2 bases and J by 11 bases, with 15 bases between. CDR3 size: 13 residues. Germline values: CDR1 MGHDK, CDR2 SYGVNS. CDR3: CASSETGKIGAFF. CDR3 nucleotides: TGTGCCAGCAGTGAAACAGGGAAAATCGGCGCTTTCTTT.

The chain employs TRBV6-5 and TRBJ1-3; maybe TRBD1 (5 bases). V dropped 6 bases and J dropped 0 bases, with 9 bases sitting between them. CDR3 length: 14 residues. CDR1 and CDR2 from the germline V gene are MNHEY and SVGAGI. The CDR3 is CASSEDISGNTIYF. The DNA of the CDR3 is TGTGCCAGCAGCGAGGACATCTCTGGAAACACCATATATTTT.

This rearrangement joins TRBV10-1 to TRBJ2-7; possibly TRBD1 or TRBD2 for D (6 bases each). The germline CDR1 and CDR2 sequences are WNHNN and SYGVQD (reference sequence). This CDR3 comprises 20 residues. V lost 2 bases to trimming and J lost 1 base, with 27 bases between them. CDR3 amino acids: CASSEGGPGVRGGGSYEQYV. CDR3 nucleotides: TGCGCCAGCAGTGAGGGGGGGCCTGGGGTAAGGGGAGGTGGGTCCTACGAGCAGTACGTC.

The chain combines TRBV5-5 with TRBJ1-1, with 9 bases identical to TRBD1. The CDR3 has 16 residues. Germline-derived CDR1 and CDR2 are SGHKS and YYEKEE (reference sequence). V lost 0 bases, J lost 5 bases, and 8 bases stayed unmatched. CDR3 in DNA: TGTGCCAGCAGCTTGGGCCCGGGACAGGGAGGAACTGAAGCTTTCTTT. Its translation is CASSLGPGQGGTEAFF.

The J gene is TRBJ2-1, the V gene TRBV6-2 or TRBV6-3; the D gene could be TRBD1 or TRBD2 (5 bases each). CDR3 length: 16 amino acids. The germline gives CDR1 MNHEY, CDR2 SVGEGT. The V and J ends lost 7 bases and 8 bases respectively, with 24 bases between them. The CDR3 region is CASTPQPGTGAYEQFF. The CDR3 DNA is TGTGCCAGCACCCCCCAACCCGGGACCGGGGCCTATGAGCAGTTCTTC.

The chain has TRBV19 and TRBJ1-5; D is unresolved. Germline-derived CDR1 and CDR2 are LNHDA and SQIVND (reference sequence). Between the trimmed V and J ends, which lost 3 bases and 4 bases, there was a span of 4 bases. The CDR3 covers 12 residues. CDR3 DNA sequence: TGTGCCAGTAGTATCTGGAATCAGCCCCAGCATTTT. Amino acid sequence: CASSIWNQPQHF.

This sequence joins TRBV11-2 and TRBJ1-2; D gene ambiguous. CDR1 and CDR2 (germline): SGHAT, FQNNGV. The CDR3 consists of 14 residues. The V and J ends lost 2 bases and 2 bases respectively, with 9 bases between them. The CDR3 here is CASSLTGSNYGYTF. In DNA, the CDR3 is TGTGCCAGCAGCTTAACGGGTAGCAACTATGGCTACACCTTC. Complete variable domain (other parts from reference TRBV11-2 and TRBJ1-2): EAGVAQSPRYKIIEKRQSVAFWCNPISGHATLYWYQQILGQGPKLLIQFQNNGVVDDSQLPKDRFSAERLKGVDSTLKIQPAKLEDSAVYLCASSLTGSNYGYTFGSGTRLTVV.

The chain combines TRBV11-3 with TRBJ2-1, with TRBD1 as a possible D gene (5 bases). This CDR3 contains 18 residues. Trimming removed 0 bases from V and 5 bases from J, with 20 bases in between. Germline-derived CDR1 and CDR2 are SGHNT and YENEEA. The DNA for the CDR3 is TGTGCCAGCAGCTTAGATCAGGGTGGGTCTCTAAGCCACAATGAGCAGTTCTTC. Protein: CASSLDQGGSLSHNEQFF.

This chain connects TRBV7-2 to TRBJ2-3; D is uncertain. The V end was cut by 4 bases, the J end by 5 bases, with 7 bases between. Germline CDR1 reads SGHTA; CDR2 reads FQGNSA. The CDR3 is made up of 12 amino acids. The CDR3 DNA reads as TGTGCCAGCAGCTCCGAGATAGATACGCAGTATTTT. Translation: CASSSEIDTQYF.

J is TRBJ2-2 and V is TRBV19, with TRBD1 as a possible D gene (6 bases). The CDR3 runs to 16 residues. V was shortened by 10 bases and J by 4 bases, with 22 bases between the two germline ends. Germline CDR1 and CDR2: LNHDA and SQIVND (reference sequence). CDR3 DNA: TGTGCCACCCTTACCGGGACACATCGTGGCACCGGGGAGCTGTTTTTT. It specifies CATLTGTHRGTGELFF.

The chain uses TRBV7-2 and TRBJ2-1; no definite D call. With 0 bases removed from V and 7 bases from J, the gap between germline ends came to 13 bases. The germline V gene encodes CDR1 SGHTA and CDR2 FQGNSA. CDR3 length: 15 residues. The CDR3 nucleotides read TGTGCCAGCAGCTTAGCGGGTGGGGTGAGGAATGAGCAGTTCTTC. Amino acid sequence: CASSLAGGVRNEQFF.

The chain couples TRBV11-2 to TRBJ2-1, with D perhaps TRBD2 (6 bases). The CDR3 runs 15 residues. Trimming took off 3 bases at V and 4 bases at J, with 13 bases between the two ends. Germline CDR1 SGHAT, CDR2 FQNNGV. The CDR3 reads CASSFALALYNEQFF. The CDR3 coding sequence is TGTGCCAGCAGCTTTGCGCTAGCGTTATACAATGAGCAGTTCTTC.

This clone was observed once. The chain links TRBV11-2 to TRBJ2-3; D is possibly TRBD1 (5 bases). The CDR3 has 14 amino acids. Per germline, CDR1 SGHAT and CDR2 FQNNGV. V gave up 0 bases and J gave up 1 base, with 5 bases separating them. The CDR3 reads CASSLEQGTDTQYF. DNA of the CDR3: TGTGCCAGCAGCTTAGAACAGGGCACAGATACGCAGTATTTT.

J is TRBJ1-5 and V is TRBV18, with D unresolved. The CDR3 loop spans 15 amino acids. CDR1 is KGHSH and CDR2 is LQKENI in the germline V gene. Trimming stripped 2 bases from V and 8 bases from J, with 16 bases between. In nucleotides, the CDR3 is TGTGCCAGCTCACCAATGCAGGCGAAAAGAGAGCCCCAGCATTTT. Residues: CASSPMQAKREPQHF.

This chain links TRBV10-3 with TRBJ1-1; tentatively, D is TRBD1 (5 bases). Germline assignment: CDR1 ENHRY and CDR2 SYGVKD. CDR3 length: 13 amino acids. V lost 7 bases to trimming and J lost 1 base, with 10 bases between them. CDR3 nucleotide sequence: TGTGCCATCACCTTGGGGGGGAACACTGAAGCTTTCTTT. Amino acids: CAITLGGNTEAFF.

This chain joins TRBV2 and TRBJ1-2; tentative D call: TRBD1 (6 bases). Germline V CDR1 and CDR2: SNHLY, FYNNEI. Trimming shortened V by 5 bases and J by 8 bases, and 15 bases separated the two germline ends. The CDR3 has 13 residues. CDR3 sequence: CASSTQGGGGYTF. The CDR3 coding sequence is TGTGCCAGCAGTACACAGGGAGGCGGCGGCTACACCTTC.

V usage is TRBV5-1 and J usage is TRBJ2-3; weak D call: TRBD2 (5 bases). Germline CDR1 reads SGHRS; CDR2 reads YFSETQ. The V end lost 0 bases, the J end lost 6 bases, and 8 bases lay between the germline ends. This CDR3 spans 13 amino acids. DNA for the CDR3: TGCGCCAGCAGCTTGGCCTGGAGGGATACGCAGTATTTT. It specifies CASSLAWRDTQYF.